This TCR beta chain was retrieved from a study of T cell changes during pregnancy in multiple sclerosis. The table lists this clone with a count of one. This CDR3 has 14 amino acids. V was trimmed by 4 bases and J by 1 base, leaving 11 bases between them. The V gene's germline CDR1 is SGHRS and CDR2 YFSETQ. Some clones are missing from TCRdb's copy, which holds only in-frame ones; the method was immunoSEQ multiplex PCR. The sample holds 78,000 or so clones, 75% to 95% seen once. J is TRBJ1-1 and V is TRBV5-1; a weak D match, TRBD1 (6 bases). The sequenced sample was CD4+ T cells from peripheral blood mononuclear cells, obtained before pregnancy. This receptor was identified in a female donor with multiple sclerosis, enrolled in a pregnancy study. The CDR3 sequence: CASSIQGSNTEAFF. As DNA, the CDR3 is TGCGCCAGCAGCATACAGGGCTCGAACACTGAAGCTTTCTTT.